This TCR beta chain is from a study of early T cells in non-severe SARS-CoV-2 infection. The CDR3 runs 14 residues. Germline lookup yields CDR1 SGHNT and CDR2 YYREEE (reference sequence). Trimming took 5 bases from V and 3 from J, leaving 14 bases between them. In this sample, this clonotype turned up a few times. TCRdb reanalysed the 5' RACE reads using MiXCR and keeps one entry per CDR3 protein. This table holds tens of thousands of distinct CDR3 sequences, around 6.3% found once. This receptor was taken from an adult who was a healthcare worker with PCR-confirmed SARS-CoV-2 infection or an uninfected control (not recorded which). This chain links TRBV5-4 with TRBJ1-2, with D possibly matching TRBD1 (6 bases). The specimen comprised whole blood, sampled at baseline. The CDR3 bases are TGTGCCAGCAGGCATACAGGGAATTACTATGGCTACACCTTC. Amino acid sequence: CASRHTGNYYGYTF.